The entry that follows covers one T cell receptor (beta chain) sequence. Its antigen is still unknown. The record originates from a study of T cell responses to AZD1222 COVID-19 vaccine. Germline loops: CDR1 SGHRS, CDR2 YFSETQ. The CDR3 is 18 amino acids. Trimming removed 1 base at V and 3 bases at J, with 22 bases between. Assay: immunoSEQ multiplex PCR; the TCRdb copy retains only in-frame clones and omits some. The table has approximately 100,000 clones, 86% seen once. Whole-study results and caveats: Reportedly, nearly half of unique spike TCRs recognized epitopes outside B.1.351/B.1.1.7 mutations. The study found Spike-specific TCR breadth and depth rose after two AZD1222 doses. Donors skewed white British and female; clonal diversity was possibly underestimated.

Sequenced material: peripheral blood, taken on day 0 of AZD1222 vaccination. V and J are TRBV5-1 and TRBJ2-5, with D possibly matching TRBD1 (6 bases). This receptor was identified in an adult in good health. As DNA, the CDR3 is TGCGCCAGCAGCTTGTGGGGTTCCCGTAGGACAGAGAAAGAGACCCAGTACTTC. This gives the protein CASSLWGSRRTEKETQYF.